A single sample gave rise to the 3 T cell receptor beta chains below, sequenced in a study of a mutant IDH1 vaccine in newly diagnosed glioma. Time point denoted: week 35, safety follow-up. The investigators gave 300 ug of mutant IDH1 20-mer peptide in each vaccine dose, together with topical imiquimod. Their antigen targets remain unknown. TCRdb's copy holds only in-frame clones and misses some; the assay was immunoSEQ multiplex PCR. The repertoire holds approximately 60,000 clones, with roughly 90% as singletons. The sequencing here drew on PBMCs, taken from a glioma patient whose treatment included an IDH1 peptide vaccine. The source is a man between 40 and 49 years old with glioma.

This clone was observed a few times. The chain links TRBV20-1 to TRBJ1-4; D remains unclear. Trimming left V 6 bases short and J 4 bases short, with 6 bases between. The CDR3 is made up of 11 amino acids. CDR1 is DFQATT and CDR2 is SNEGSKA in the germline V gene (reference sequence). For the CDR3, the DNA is TGCAGTGCCGAGTATAATGAAAAACTGTTTTTT. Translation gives CSAEYNEKLFF.

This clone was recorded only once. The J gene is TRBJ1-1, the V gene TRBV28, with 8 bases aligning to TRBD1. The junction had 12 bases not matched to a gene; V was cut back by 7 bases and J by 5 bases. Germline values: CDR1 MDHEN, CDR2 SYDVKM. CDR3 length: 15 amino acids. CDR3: CASTVGDRSRTEAFF. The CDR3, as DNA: TGTGCCAGCACCGTAGGGGACAGGTCAAGGACTGAAGCTTTCTTT.

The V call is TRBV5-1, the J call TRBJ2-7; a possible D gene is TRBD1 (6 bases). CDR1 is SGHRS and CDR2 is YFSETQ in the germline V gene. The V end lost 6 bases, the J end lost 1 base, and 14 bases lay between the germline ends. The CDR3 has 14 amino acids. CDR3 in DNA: TGCGCCAGCAAATCGAGGGACAAGTCCTACGAGCAGTACTTC. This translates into CASKSRDKSYEQYF.